The source of this T cell receptor beta chain is a study of CD8 T cells in Susac syndrome. An amount of RNA that ranged from about 0.45 to 1 ug was reverse transcribed with random hexamers. The immunoSEQ assay covered 54 Vbeta and 13 Jbeta segments for CDR3. TCRdb re-called the immunoSEQ multiplex PCR reads through MiXCR, storing one row per CDR3 protein. The table records 110,000 or so distinct CDR3 sequences, 85% to 95% of them present only once. V lost 4 bases and J 4 bases, leaving 6 bases between the germline ends. CDR1 is SQVTM and CDR2 is ANQGSEA in the germline V gene. The CDR3 sequence is 11 residues long. In the case of this clonotype: Antigen specificity is unknown.

Whole-study results and caveats: The authors acknowledged that the study's TCR sequencing and HLA analysis involved relatively few individuals.

The control group consisted of healthy donors matched for age and sex. The CD8+ and CD4+ T cells were negatively isolated, with the TEMRA cells enriched by FACS. The V gene is TRBV29-1, the J gene TRBJ2-3; either TRBD1 or TRBD2 may supply D (5 bases each). This receptor was taken from a human donor in good health. The sample comprised CD8+ T cells from PBMCs. CDR3 in DNA: TGCAGCGTTGGGGGGTCAGATACGCAGTATTTT. It is translated as CSVGGSDTQYF.